What follows describes a single T cell receptor beta chain. The data stem from a study of blood T cells in healthy people across ages. The CDR3 runs 15 residues. J gave up 1 base and V 1 base, and 6 bases lay outside the gene matches. Germline loops: CDR1 DFQATT, CDR2 SNEGSKA (reference sequence). Then a second PCR, running roughly 7 to 11 cycles, was carried out with a sample-barcoded 5' primer and a J-beta primer mix. TCRdb independently ran MiXCR on the 5' RACE reads; one entry per CDR3 protein. The repertoire includes some 1.1 million distinct CDR3 sequences, more than 30% of them detected once, and less than 15% sits in the top ten.

Sequenced sample: blood. The J gene is TRBJ1-1, the V gene TRBV20-1, with TRBD1 matching over 7 bases. The clonotype was recovered from a man between 18 and 35 years old in good health. The DNA of the CDR3 is TGCAGTGCTAGAGGGGCCCGGGACAGGAACACTGAAGCTTTCTTT. As protein: CSARGARDRNTEAFF.